This section outlines one T cell receptor (beta chain) sequence together with its context. No antigen is known for it. Germline V gives CDR1 MNHEY, CDR2 SVGAGI. The V end was cut by 2 bases, the J end by 0 bases, with 11 bases between. The CDR3 extends over 16 amino acids. Profiled with immunoSEQ multiplex PCR; TCRdb holds only in-frame clones, not every one. The profile shows some 17,000 clones, 85% to 95% of them singletons. The data originate from a study of chemoradiotherapy in HPV16-positive cancers. Study conclusions and caveats: The functional HPV-specific definition rests on just a couple of HPV16-positive patients. Better recurrence-free survival went with HPV-responsive T-cell expansion in HPV16-positive patients.

The TCR comes from a human donor with HPV-associated anogenital cancer. The rearrangement uses TRBV6-5 and TRBJ1-3, with D uncertain. The specimen comprised blood, sampled from a patient who underwent chemoradiotherapy. This CDR3 is CASSYGSPSSGNTIYF. DNA for the CDR3: TGTGCCAGCAGTTACGGATCTCCCAGCTCTGGAAACACCATATATTTT.